The 32 T cell receptor beta chains reported below all come from one sample, sequenced in a study of T cell responses to AZD1222 COVID-19 vaccine. TCRdb keeps only in-frame clones here, not all; method: immunoSEQ multiplex PCR. The profile shows about 110,000 clones, approximately 86% of them singletons. The sequences come from peripheral blood, collected on day 0 of MenACWY control vaccination. These receptors came from an adult in good health.

J is TRBJ1-2 and V is TRBV7-2; D call uncertain. V was shortened by 4 bases and J by 3 bases, with 15 bases between the two germline ends. The CDR3 is 15 amino acids. The germline CDR1 and CDR2 sequences are SGHTA and FQGNSA. The CDR3 protein is CASSSLFGFDYGYTF. DNA of the CDR3: TGTGCCAGCAGCTCACTTTTCGGTTTTGACTATGGCTACACCTTC.

V and J are TRBV5-1 and TRBJ2-1, with D possibly matching TRBD2 (5 bases). The CDR3 contains 16 residues. Trimming took off 1 base at V and 4 bases at J, with 15 bases between the two ends. Germline V gene data show CDR1 as SGHRS and CDR2 as YFSETQ. This chain's CDR3 is CASSLIAGVVYNEQFF. CDR3 in DNA: TGCGCCAGCAGCTTGATCGCCGGGGTTGTTTACAATGAGCAGTTCTTC.

This clone was observed once. The chain uses TRBV7-9 and TRBJ2-3, with D possibly called TRBD1 or TRBD2 (5 bases each). This CDR3 is built from 15 residues. The V gene's germline CDR1 is SEHNR and CDR2 FQNEAQ (reference sequence). V lost 1 base, J lost 2 bases, and 10 bases lay in between. CDR3 bases: TGTGCCAGCAGCTTAGGGGGGACCCTCACAGATACGCAGTATTTT. Translating it yields CASSLGGTLTDTQYF. The complete variable domain, with remaining parts taken from reference TRBV7-9 and TRBJ2-3, reads DTGVSQNPRHKITKRGQNVTFRCDPISEHNRLYWYRQTLGQGPEFLTYFQNEAQLEKSRLLSDRFSAERPKGSFSTLEIQRTEQGDSAMYLCASSLGGTLTDTQYFGPGTRLTVL.

The chain employs TRBV23-1 and TRBJ2-7; perhaps TRBD2 as D (5 bases). TRBV23-1 is recorded as an ORF, its role being uncertain. V gave up 2 bases and J gave up 6 bases, with 11 bases separating them. The CDR3 extends over 13 amino acids. Written as DNA, the CDR3 is TGCGCCAGCAGTCAACACAACGGGGTCGAGCAGTACTTC. Encoded protein: CASSQHNGVEQYF.

CDR3 DNA: TGTGCCAGCAGCCCGGCCGCCGGACTAGCGGGCAATGAGCAGTTCTTC. This codes for CASSPAAGLAGNEQFF. V usage is TRBV9 and J usage is TRBJ2-1; 11 bases are a match to TRBD2. The ends lost 4 bases at V and 6 bases at J; junction bases unmatched: 9. Germline CDR1 is SGDLS and CDR2 is YYNGEE. The CDR3 sequence is 16 residues long.

The rearrangement uses TRBV12-3 or TRBV12-4 and TRBJ2-5; D is uncertain. CDR3 length: 12 residues. V dropped 3 bases and J dropped 1 base, with 3 bases sitting between them. The CDR3 DNA follows: TGTGCCAGCAGTTTTCCCCAAGAGACCCAGTACTTC. Protein product: CASSFPQETQYF.

The chain has TRBV7-9 and TRBJ2-6; D perhaps matches TRBD2 (5 bases). The CDR3 loop spans 18 amino acids. V was trimmed by 10 bases and J by 1 base, leaving 23 bases between them. In germline, CDR1 is SEHNR, CDR2 FQNEAQ (reference sequence). The CDR3 is CATPSPGLELSGANVLTF. DNA of the CDR3: TGTGCCACTCCATCTCCAGGACTGGAGTTGTCTGGGGCCAACGTCCTGACTTTC.

This sequence joins TRBV4-1 and TRBJ2-1; 9 bases align to TRBD2. Per the germline V gene, CDR1 is MGHRA and CDR2 is YSYEKL. The CDR3 is made up of 15 amino acids. J lost 12 bases, V lost 2 bases, and 11 bases had no gene match. CDR3 DNA: TGCGCCAGCAGCCAAATCGTTGGTCTAGCGGGACTGCAGTTCTTC. It codes for CASSQIVGLAGLQFF.

In this sample, this clone turned up once. The chain employs TRBV28 and TRBJ1-6; D is unclear. Germline loops: CDR1 MDHEN, CDR2 SYDVKM. The CDR3 runs 11 residues. Trimming shortened V by 5 bases and J by 10 bases, and 6 bases separated the two germline ends. The CDR3: CASSEQSPLHF. CDR3 DNA: TGTGCCAGCAGTGAGCAGTCACCCCTCCACTTT. Full variable domain (rest looked up from reference TRBV28 and TRBJ1-6): DVKVTQSSRYLVKRTGEKVFLECVQDMDHENMFWYRQDPGLGLRLIYFSYDVKMKEKGDIPEGYSVSREKKERFSLILESASTNQTSMYLCASSEQSPLHFGNGTRLTVT.

The chain carries TRBV5-1 and TRBJ2-7, with D possibly called TRBD1 or TRBD2 (5 bases each). V gave up 4 bases and J gave up 2 bases, with 16 bases separating them. This CDR3 contains 15 residues. Germline values: CDR1 SGHRS, CDR2 YFSETQ. CDR3 sequence: CASSSRGGAAYEQYF. Here the CDR3 DNA reads TGCGCCAGCAGCAGCCGTGGGGGAGCCGCCTACGAGCAGTACTTC.

As for this clone: Germline is not matched at one junction end, which may reflect a read error. Distinct nucleotide sequences in the sample also encode this CDR3. The chain couples TRBV4-1 to TRBJ2-2, with 9 bases aligning to TRBD1. The CDR3 extends over 15 amino acids. The germline gives CDR1 MGHRA, CDR2 YSYEKL. The CDR3 is CASSQTGGGNGELFF. The CDR3 DNA follows: TGCGCCAGTAGCCAAACAGGGGGCGGTAACGGGGAGCTGTTTTTT.

The J gene is TRBJ2-7, the V gene TRBV5-4; no reliable D call. The V end lost 0 bases, the J end lost 5 bases, and 3 bases lay between the germline ends. The V gene's germline CDR1 is SGHNT and CDR2 YYREEE (reference sequence). The CDR3 has 11 residues. The CDR3 is CASSLGDEQYF. In DNA, the CDR3 is TGTGCCAGCAGCTTGGGGGACGAGCAGTACTTC.

This chain's CDR3 is CASSLSSSGVYEQYF. The CDR3 DNA reads as TGTGCCAGCAGTTTATCGTCTAGCGGAGTCTACGAGCAGTACTTC. This chain links TRBV28 with TRBJ2-7; 7 nucleotides agree with TRBD2. The CDR3 spans 15 residues. Trimming cost V 1 base and J 3 bases; bases outside gene matches: 6. CDR1 MDHEN and CDR2 SYDVKM come from the germline V gene.

The chain combines TRBV10-2 with TRBJ1-5; D is perhaps TRBD1 (6 bases). Germline V CDR1 and CDR2: WSHSY, SAAADI. V lost 6 bases to trimming and J lost 4 bases, with 13 bases between them. The CDR3 runs 14 residues. CDR3 amino acids: CASRTDRLNQPQHF. The CDR3, as DNA: TGCGCCAGCAGGACCGACAGGTTAAATCAGCCCCAGCATTTT.

The rearrangement joins TRBV2 to TRBJ1-5; D is uncertain. This CDR3 has 14 residues. Germline V lookup: CDR1 SNHLY, CDR2 FYNNEI. The germline V and J ends were trimmed by 6 bases and 0 bases, with 9 bases remaining between them. The CDR3: CASRRRNSNQPQHF. CDR3 sequence (DNA): TGTGCCAGCAGAAGACGGAATAGCAATCAGCCCCAGCATTTT.

The chain joins TRBV4-1 to TRBJ1-4; TRBD1 is a possible D gene (5 bases). Trimming cost V 0 bases and J 8 bases, with 13 bases left between them. The CDR3 has 15 residues. Per germline, CDR1 MGHRA and CDR2 YSYEKL. The CDR3 DNA reads as TGCGCCAGCAGCCAAGAGACAGATTATATCGAAAAACTGTTTTTT. Residues: CASSQETDYIEKLFF.

The rearrangement uses TRBV28 and TRBJ1-4; the D gene is possibly TRBD1 (5 bases). Between the trimmed V and J ends, which lost 3 bases and 4 bases, there was a span of 9 bases. CDR1 MDHEN and CDR2 SYDVKM come from the germline V gene. The CDR3 covers 14 residues. The CDR3 is CASSFGAGNEKLFF. CDR3 nucleotides: TGTGCCAGCAGTTTTGGGGCGGGTAATGAAAAACTGTTTTTT.

V and J are TRBV6-1 and TRBJ1-1; TRBD1 matches 8 bases. The CDR3 is 16 residues long. Unmatched junction bases numbered 12, after V lost 4 bases and J lost 5 bases. CDR1 is MNHNS and CDR2 is SASEGT in the germline V gene. This chain's CDR3 is CASSGDWTGRKTEAFF. Written as DNA, the CDR3 is TGTGCCAGCAGTGGGGACTGGACAGGGAGGAAGACTGAAGCTTTCTTT.

The chain links TRBV28 to TRBJ2-7; D remains ambiguous. Germline values: CDR1 MDHEN, CDR2 SYDVKM. With 3 bases removed from V and 0 bases from J, the gap between germline ends came to 6 bases. The CDR3 contains 13 residues. CDR3 nucleotide sequence: TGTGCCAGCAGTTTGCCGAGCTCCTACGAGCAGTACTTC. Its protein is CASSLPSSYEQYF.

The rearrangement links TRBV6-5 to TRBJ1-1; D ambiguous. The CDR3 is made up of 14 amino acids. V lost 2 bases and J 2 bases, leaving 9 bases between the germline ends. The germline V gene encodes CDR1 MNHEY and CDR2 SVGAGI. This CDR3 reads CASSYVGVNTEAFF. CDR3 DNA sequence: TGTGCCAGCAGTTACGTCGGAGTCAACACTGAAGCTTTCTTT.

The chain uses TRBV27 and TRBJ2-7; 7 bases agree with TRBD1. There are 14 residues in the CDR3. Unmatched junction bases numbered 8, after V lost 5 bases and J lost 4 bases. Germline values: CDR1 MNHEY, CDR2 SMNVEV (reference sequence). Here the CDR3 reads CASSPRQGRYEQYF. The CDR3 nucleotides are TGTGCCAGCAGTCCCCGACAGGGTAGATACGAGCAGTACTTC.

This clone was seen more than once but under ten times. The chain couples TRBV7-6 to TRBJ2-5, with 7 bases aligning to TRBD1. The germline gives CDR1 SGHVS, CDR2 FNYEAQ. J was trimmed by 0 bases and V by 5 bases; bases with no gene match: 15. This CDR3 has 18 amino acids. The CDR3 coding sequence is TGTGCCAGCAGCCCCATAGACAGGGACAACTCGTACCAAGAGACCCAGTACTTC. It yields the protein CASSPIDRDNSYQETQYF.

This chain connects TRBV28 to TRBJ2-2, with TRBD2 matching over 9 bases. CDR3 length: 14 amino acids. The V gene's germline CDR1 is MDHEN and CDR2 SYDVKM. Trimming removed 8 bases from V and 8 bases from J; junction bases left unmatched: 9. CDR3 residues: CASRAGTSLGELFF. Written as DNA, the CDR3 is TGTGCCAGCCGCGCTGGGACTAGCTTGGGGGAGCTGTTTTTT.

The chain links TRBV7-9 to TRBJ2-2; unclear D gene. The V gene's germline CDR1 is SEHNR and CDR2 FQNEAQ (reference sequence). This CDR3 is 14 amino acids long. V lost 2 bases, J lost 2 bases, and 6 bases lay in between. CDR3 bases: TGTGCCAGCAGCTTACGCAGAAACACCGGGGAGCTGTTTTTT. It translates to CASSLRRNTGELFF.

The chain links TRBV9 to TRBJ1-2; D unresolved. CDR3 length equals 12 residues. The germline gives CDR1 SGDLS, CDR2 YYNGEE. V was pared by 0 bases and J by 7 bases, with 7 bases between. CDR3 nucleotide sequence: TGTGCCAGCAGCGTAGTAAGAGGTGGCTACACCTTC. Translating it yields CASSVVRGGYTF.

This clone was seen only once. The chain employs TRBV19 and TRBJ1-1; D uncertain. The V gene lost 5 bases and the J gene lost 10 bases, with 14 bases spanning the gap. This CDR3 comprises 12 residues. In germline, CDR1 is LNHDA, CDR2 SQIVND (reference sequence). DNA of the CDR3: TGTGCCAGTAGTGCTTACGGGAGCGGAGCTTTCTTT. The encoded protein is CASSAYGSGAFF.

The rearrangement joins TRBV29-1 to TRBJ2-5; D call uncertain. In germline, CDR1 is SQVTM, CDR2 ANQGSEA. The CDR3 loop spans 12 amino acids. V was trimmed by 2 bases and J by 5 bases, leaving 9 bases between them. This CDR3 is CSVEKLGETQYF. The CDR3 coding sequence is TGCAGCGTTGAAAAACTTGGCGAGACCCAGTACTTC.

V gene TRBV28 combines with J gene TRBJ2-1; weak D call: TRBD2 (6 bases). Trimming took 3 bases from V and 0 from J, leaving 9 bases between them. The germline CDR1 and CDR2 sequences are MDHEN and SYDVKM. The CDR3 contains 15 residues. The CDR3 bases are TGTGCCAGCAGTTTGGGGGGAAGCTCCTACAATGAGCAGTTCTTC. Encoded protein: CASSLGGSSYNEQFF.

This sequence joins TRBV4-2 and TRBJ2-7; 10 bases are shared with TRBD1. CDR1 is LGHNA, CDR2 YNFKEQ, per germline. CDR3 size: 15 residues. The V and J ends lost 4 bases and 2 bases, in that order; junction bases with no gene match: 5. The CDR3 loop reads CASSRAGTGAYEQYF. The DNA for the CDR3 is TGTGCCAGCAGCCGAGCCGGGACAGGGGCCTACGAGCAGTACTTC.

The DNA of the CDR3 is TGTGCCAGCAGTTTTGGGGTTATGACTGAAGCTTTCTTT. Translated: CASSFGVMTEAFF. This chain connects TRBV28 to TRBJ1-1, with no clear D. The V gene lost 3 bases and the J gene lost 5 bases, with 10 bases spanning the gap. The CDR3 has 13 residues. Germline V lookup: CDR1 MDHEN, CDR2 SYDVKM.

The J gene is TRBJ2-5, the V gene TRBV28; D might be TRBD2 (6 bases). CDR1 is MDHEN and CDR2 is SYDVKM in the germline V gene. Trimming took off 2 bases at V and 5 bases at J, with 9 bases between the two ends. The CDR3 sequence is 13 residues long. The CDR3 DNA reads TGTGCCAGCAGTTTAGGCGGGGAGGAGACCCAGTACTTC. Amino acid sequence: CASSLGGEETQYF.

This sequence joins TRBV11-1 and TRBJ2-7, with 8 bases identical to TRBD1. The V and J ends lost 5 bases and 3 bases, in that order; junction bases with no gene match: 9. The CDR3 has 15 amino acids. The germline V gene has CDR1 SGHAT and CDR2 FQDESV (reference sequence). The CDR3 DNA reads as TGTGCCAGCAGCCCTTTGACAGGGGTGAGCTACGAGCAGTACTTC. Translated, it gives CASSPLTGVSYEQYF. Together with reference TRBV11-1 and TRBJ2-7, the CDR3 gives the full variable domain: EAEVAQSPRYKITEKSQAVAFWCDPISGHATLYWYRQILGQGPELLVQFQDESVVDDSQLPKDRFSAERLKGVDSTLKIQPAELGDSAMYLCASSPLTGVSYEQYFGPGTRLTVT.